Presented here are 10 T cell receptor beta chains from one specimen sequenced in a study of spatial heterogeneity in lung cancer. Stated time point: blood at routine non-recurrence follow-up after resection. Unsorted whole RNA samples from tumor, nontumor lung or frozen PBMC were sequenced. TCRdb called the 5' RACE reads again in MiXCR, with one record for every CDR3 protein. The table has about 120,000 distinct CDR3 sequences, 9.5% to 15% seen once; the top ten hold around a sixth. This specimen consisted of PBMCs, obtained at follow-up. The receptors originated from a male donor with early-stage non-small cell lung cancer.

The count of this clonotype is one. The chain carries TRBV10-2 and TRBJ2-3; D might be TRBD2 (6 bases). The CDR3 is 15 residues long. Germline CDR1 is WSHSY and CDR2 is SAAADI. V was shortened by 7 bases and J by 2 bases, with 16 bases between the two germline ends. The CDR3 region has the DNA TGCGCCAGCACCTTAGCGGCACCCTCCACAGATACGCAGTATTTT. Protein: CASTLAAPSTDTQYF.

The chain joins TRBV20-1 to TRBJ2-3, with 7 bases aligning to TRBD1. Germline V gene sequence: CDR1 DFQATT, CDR2 SNEGSKA (reference sequence). The CDR3 contains 14 residues. The J segment lost 2 bases and the V segment lost 3 bases, leaving 5 bases of the junction unmatched. Here the CDR3 DNA reads TGCAGTGCTAGCGTGGGACAGCACACAGATACGCAGTATTTT. Its protein product is CSASVGQHTDTQYF.

This clonotype was detected a few times. The chain carries TRBV7-9 and TRBJ1-4, with D possibly TRBD1 on 5 matching bases. V was clipped by 10 bases and J by 2 bases, with 14 bases between them. Per the germline V gene, CDR1 is SEHNR and CDR2 is FQNEAQ (reference sequence). The CDR3 is 14 residues long. DNA of the CDR3: TGTGCCATCAGACCCGGGACGACTAATGAAAAACTGTTTTTT. As protein: CAIRPGTTNEKLFF. Full variable domain (missing parts from reference TRBV7-9 and TRBJ1-4): DTGVSQNPRHKITKRGQNVTFRCDPISEHNRLYWYRQTLGQGPEFLTYFQNEAQLEKSRLLSDRFSAERPKGSFSTLEIQRTEQGDSAMYLCAIRPGTTNEKLFFGSGTQLSVL.

J is TRBJ2-7 and V is TRBV7-9; 10 bases align to TRBD2. The CDR3 consists of 13 residues. The ends lost 4 bases at V and 6 bases at J; junction bases unmatched: 3. Germline values: CDR1 SEHNR, CDR2 FQNEAQ (reference sequence). The CDR3 loop is CASSWGLATEQYF. For the CDR3, the DNA is TGTGCCAGCAGCTGGGGACTAGCGACCGAGCAGTACTTC.

This clonotype has at least ten counts. The J gene is TRBJ1-5, the V gene TRBV10-2; TRBD1 agrees at 10 bases. This CDR3 is 16 amino acids long. The ends lost 8 bases at V and 5 bases at J; junction bases unmatched: 12. Germline lookup yields CDR1 WSHSY and CDR2 SAAADI. The CDR3 DNA follows: TGCGCCAGCTCCCGGGAGGGGACAGGGGCACATCAGCCCCAGCATTTT. It codes for CASSREGTGAHQPQHF.

V and J are TRBV6-5 and TRBJ1-2; no definite D call. This CDR3 spans 14 amino acids. Deletions cut 4 bases from V and 2 bases from J, with 11 bases between. Germline V lookup: CDR1 MNHEY, CDR2 SVGAGI. The CDR3 loop reads CASSLGLGNYGYTF. The CDR3 region has the DNA TGTGCCAGCAGTTTAGGTTTAGGAAACTATGGCTACACCTTC.

This clonotype has ten or more counts. The CDR3: CASRPSGGSTGELFF. Here the CDR3 DNA reads TGTGCCAGCAGACCCAGCGGGGGAAGCACCGGGGAGCTGTTTTTT. The chain is built from TRBV6-2 or TRBV6-3 and TRBJ2-2; 8 nucleotides match TRBD2. The J segment lost 4 bases and the V segment lost 6 bases, leaving 7 bases of the junction unmatched. The germline gives CDR1 MNHEY, CDR2 SVGEGT. The CDR3 contains 15 residues.

The chain links TRBV7-9 to TRBJ2-2; 10 bases line up with TRBD1. V lost 5 bases to trimming and J lost 1 base; unmatched junction nucleotides: 4. This CDR3 has 16 amino acids. Germline assignment: CDR1 SEHNR and CDR2 FQNEAQ (reference sequence). The CDR3, as DNA: TGTGCCAGCAGCAGACAGGGGGCAGTGAACACCGGGGAGCTGTTTTTT. Protein sequence: CASSRQGAVNTGELFF.

The chain carries TRBV5-1 and TRBJ1-2, with D maybe TRBD1 (5 bases). The CDR3 covers 14 residues. The germline CDR1 and CDR2 sequences are SGHRS and YFSETQ. V was trimmed by 4 bases and J by 2 bases, leaving 12 bases between them. CDR3 in amino acids: CASSLSAGNYGYTF. DNA for the CDR3: TGCGCCAGCAGCCTCTCTGCAGGGAACTATGGCTACACCTTC.

The chain has TRBV18 and TRBJ2-7; 8 bases match TRBD1. Looked up from germline, CDR1 is KGHSH and CDR2 is LQKENI. The CDR3 length is 15 residues. Trimming took 3 bases from V and 4 from J; bases not matched to a gene: 8. CDR3 bases: TGTGCCAGCTCACCCGGGACAGGCCTTTATTACGAGCAGTACTTC. It specifies CASSPGTGLYYEQYF.